This record looks at one T cell receptor beta chain sequence and its context. Its antigen is undetermined. Reverse transcription of all isolated RNA meant that expressed TCRB transcripts were sequenced. Profiling relied on immunoSEQ multiplex PCR, and the TCRdb table lists in-frame clones only, not all of them. This table holds around 600,000 clones, approximately 13% found once. V was pared by 7 bases and J by 2 bases, with 9 bases of the junction left unmatched. Germline V gene sequence: CDR1 MDHEN, CDR2 SYDVKM. The CDR3 is 15 residues long. The single heparinised draw taken from each donor contained roughly 100 mL of blood on average. These data originate in a study of beta chain features in type 1 diabetes. Notes on the study in general: Over-representation of high TCR-expressing cells was a possible consequence of cDNA sequencing. Researchers report that Type 1 diabetes patients had moderately but significantly shorter TCRB CDR3s across all four CD4+ subsets.

The genes are TRBV28 and TRBJ1-2, with TRBD1 matching over 8 bases. The receptor was derived from a man aged 30 to 45 with type 1 diabetes. The source material was naive CD4+ T cells from blood. As DNA, the CDR3 is TGTGCCAGCAACCTGGGGACAGGCGTCAACTATGGCTACACCTTC. It codes for CASNLGTGVNYGYTF.